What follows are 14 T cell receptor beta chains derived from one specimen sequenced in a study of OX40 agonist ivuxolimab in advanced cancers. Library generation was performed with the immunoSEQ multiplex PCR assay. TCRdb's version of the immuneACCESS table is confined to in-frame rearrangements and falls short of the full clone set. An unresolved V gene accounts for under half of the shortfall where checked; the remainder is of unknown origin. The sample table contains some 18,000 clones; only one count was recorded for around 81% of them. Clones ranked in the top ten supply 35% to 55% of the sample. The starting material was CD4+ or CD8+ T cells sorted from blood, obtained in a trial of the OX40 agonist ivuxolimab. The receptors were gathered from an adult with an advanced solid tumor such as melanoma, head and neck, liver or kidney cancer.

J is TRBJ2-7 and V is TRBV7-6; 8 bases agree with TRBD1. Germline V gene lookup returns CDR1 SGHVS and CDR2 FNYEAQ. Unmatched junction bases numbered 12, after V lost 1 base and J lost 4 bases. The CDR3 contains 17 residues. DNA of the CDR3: TGTGCCAGCAGCTTAGAGGTGTCTGGGACAGGAGCTTACGAGCAGTACTTC. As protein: CASSLEVSGTGAYEQYF.

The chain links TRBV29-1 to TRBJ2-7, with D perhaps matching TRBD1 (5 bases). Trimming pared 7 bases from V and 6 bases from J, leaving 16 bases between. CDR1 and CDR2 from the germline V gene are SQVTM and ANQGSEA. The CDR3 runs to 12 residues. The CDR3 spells CSGNQGVSEQYF. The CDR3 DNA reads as TGCAGCGGCAATCAGGGTGTCTCCGAGCAGTACTTC.

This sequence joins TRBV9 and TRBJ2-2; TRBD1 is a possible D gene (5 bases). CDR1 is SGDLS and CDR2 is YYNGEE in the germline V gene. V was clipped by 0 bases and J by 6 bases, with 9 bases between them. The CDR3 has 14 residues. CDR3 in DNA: TGTGCCAGCAGCGTAGCAACCAGGGCCGGGGAGCTGTTTTTT. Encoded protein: CASSVATRAGELFF.

The DNA of the CDR3 is TGTGCCAGCAGTTGGGACTCGGGCCTAAGGGAGCAGTACTTC. Amino acid sequence: CASSWDSGLREQYF. This sequence joins TRBV28 and TRBJ2-7, with a weak D call TRBD2 (6 bases). CDR1 is MDHEN, CDR2 SYDVKM, per germline. This CDR3 region has 14 residues. Trimming removed 4 bases at V and 7 bases at J, with 17 bases between.

CDR3 protein: CASSRTIPGTGELFF. For the CDR3, the DNA is TGTGCCAGCAGTAGGACTATTCCCGGCACCGGGGAGCTGTTTTTT. V is TRBV6-5 and J is TRBJ2-2; a weak D match, TRBD2 (6 bases). With 5 bases removed from V and 4 bases from J, the gap between germline ends came to 14 bases. Germline CDR1 is MNHEY and CDR2 is SVGAGI. The CDR3 is 15 amino acids.

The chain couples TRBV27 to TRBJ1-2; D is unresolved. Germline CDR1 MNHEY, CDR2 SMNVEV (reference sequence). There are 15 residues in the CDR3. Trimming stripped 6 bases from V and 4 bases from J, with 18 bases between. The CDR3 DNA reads TGTGCCAGCAGATCCCTCCTAACCCCGTCCTATGGCTACACCTTC. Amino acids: CASRSLLTPSYGYTF.

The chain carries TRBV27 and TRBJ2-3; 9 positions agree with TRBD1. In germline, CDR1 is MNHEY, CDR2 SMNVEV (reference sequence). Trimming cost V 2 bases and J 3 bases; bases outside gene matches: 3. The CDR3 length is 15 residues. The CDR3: CASSLGTGTTDTQYF. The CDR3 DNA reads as TGTGCCAGCAGTTTAGGGACAGGGACTACAGATACGCAGTATTTT.

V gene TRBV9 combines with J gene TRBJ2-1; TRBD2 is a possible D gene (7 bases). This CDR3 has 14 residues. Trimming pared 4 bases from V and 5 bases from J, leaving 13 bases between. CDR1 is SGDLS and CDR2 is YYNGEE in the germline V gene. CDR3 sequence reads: CASSPRGADNEQFF. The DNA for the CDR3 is TGTGCCAGCAGCCCCCGGGGGGCCGACAATGAGCAGTTCTTC.

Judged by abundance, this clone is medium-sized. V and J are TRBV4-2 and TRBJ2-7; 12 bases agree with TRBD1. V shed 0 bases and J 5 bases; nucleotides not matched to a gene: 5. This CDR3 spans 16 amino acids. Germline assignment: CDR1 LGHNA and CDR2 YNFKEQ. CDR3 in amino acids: CASSQDPGQGADEQYF. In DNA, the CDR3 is TGTGCCAGCAGCCAAGATCCGGGACAGGGGGCGGACGAGCAGTACTTC.

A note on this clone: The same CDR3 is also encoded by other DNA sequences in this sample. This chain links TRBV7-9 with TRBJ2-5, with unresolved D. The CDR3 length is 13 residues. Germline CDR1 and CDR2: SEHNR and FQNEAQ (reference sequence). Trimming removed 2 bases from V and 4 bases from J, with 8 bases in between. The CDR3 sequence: CASSLWSGETQYF. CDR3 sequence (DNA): TGTGCCAGCAGCTTATGGTCTGGAGAGACCCAGTACTTC.

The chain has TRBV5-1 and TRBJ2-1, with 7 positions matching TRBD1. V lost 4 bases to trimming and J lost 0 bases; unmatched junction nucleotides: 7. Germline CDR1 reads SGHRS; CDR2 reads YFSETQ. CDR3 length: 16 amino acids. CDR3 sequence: CASSTWGQSSYNEQFF. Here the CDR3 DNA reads TGCGCCAGCAGCACATGGGGACAGAGCTCCTACAATGAGCAGTTCTTC.

Here the CDR3 reads CASSQGYNEQFF. The CDR3, as DNA: TGTGCCAGCAGCCAGGGGTACAATGAGCAGTTCTTC. The chain carries TRBV5-6 and TRBJ2-1; D might be TRBD1 (6 bases). The V gene's germline CDR1 is SGHDT and CDR2 YYEEEE. There are 12 residues in the CDR3. V was cut by 4 bases and J by 4 bases, with 6 bases left in between.

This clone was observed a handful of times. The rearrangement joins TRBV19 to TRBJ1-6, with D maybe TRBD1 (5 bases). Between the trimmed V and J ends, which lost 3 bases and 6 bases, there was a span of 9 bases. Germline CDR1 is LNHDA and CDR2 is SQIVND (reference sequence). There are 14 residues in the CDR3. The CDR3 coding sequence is TGTGCCAGTAGTATCCAGGGCGTTAATTCACCCCTCCACTTT. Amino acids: CASSIQGVNSPLHF. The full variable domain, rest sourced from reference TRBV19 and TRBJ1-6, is DGGITQSPKYLFRKEGQNVTLSCEQNLNHDAMYWYRQDPGQGLRLIYYSQIVNDFQKGDIAEGYSVSREKKESFPLTVTSAQKNPTAFYLCASSIQGVNSPLHFGNGTRLTVT.

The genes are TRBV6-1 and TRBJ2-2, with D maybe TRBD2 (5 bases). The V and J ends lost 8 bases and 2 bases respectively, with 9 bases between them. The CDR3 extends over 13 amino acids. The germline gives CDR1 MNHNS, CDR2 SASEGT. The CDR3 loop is CASRELNTGELFF. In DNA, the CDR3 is TGTGCCAGCCGGGAACTCAACACCGGGGAGCTGTTTTTT.